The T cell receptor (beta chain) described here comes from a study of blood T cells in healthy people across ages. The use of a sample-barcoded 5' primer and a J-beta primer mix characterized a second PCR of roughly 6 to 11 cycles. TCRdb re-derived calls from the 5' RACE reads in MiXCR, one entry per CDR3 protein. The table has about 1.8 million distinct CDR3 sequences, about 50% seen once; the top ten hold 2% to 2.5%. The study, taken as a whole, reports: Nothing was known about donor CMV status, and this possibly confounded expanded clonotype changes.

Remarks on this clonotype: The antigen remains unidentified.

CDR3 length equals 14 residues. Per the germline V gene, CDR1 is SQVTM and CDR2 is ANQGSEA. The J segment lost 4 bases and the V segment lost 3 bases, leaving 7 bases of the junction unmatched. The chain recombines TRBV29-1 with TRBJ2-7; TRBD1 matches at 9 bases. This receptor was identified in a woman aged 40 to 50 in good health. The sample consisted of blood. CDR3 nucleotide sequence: TGCAGCGTTGAGGGAGGACAGGGGACGTACGAGCAGTACTTC. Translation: CSVEGGQGTYEQYF.